Following are 24 T cell receptor beta chains from one sample sequenced in a study of response to subunit inactivated influenza vaccine (dated by TCRdb to the late 2010s). Library generation was performed with RT-PCR. Sequencing took place on an Illumina HiSeq 2500. Using fastp trimming at Q25 and MiXCR clonotype assembly, TCRdb reanalyzed the public sequencing data and kept in-frame beta chains. Under each unique CDR3 protein, matching rows form one entry showing the most common genes and DNA. This sample comprises 500,000 to 600,000 distinct CDR3 sequences, approximately 10% of them detected only once. The ten largest account for 10% of the sample. Source: PBMCs from blood, taken on the day of vaccination. Receptor source: a man aged 45-65 years who received an inactivated influenza vaccine. Donor details come from another sample of the same person, matched by shared clones.

This sequence joins TRBV5-1 and TRBJ2-2; a possible D gene is TRBD1 (6 bases). The V end was cut by 2 bases, the J end by 6 bases, with 14 bases between. CDR1 is SGHRS and CDR2 is YFSETQ in the germline V gene. The CDR3 is 15 residues long. CDR3 in amino acids: CASSFDAGEAGELFF. The DNA for the CDR3 is TGCGCCAGCAGCTTTGATGCAGGGGAAGCCGGGGAGCTGTTTTTT. The variable domain in full, with the rest retrieved from reference TRBV5-1 and TRBJ2-2, is KAGVTQTPRYLIKTRGQQVTLSCSPISGHRSVSWYQQTPGQGLQFLFEYFSETQRNKGNFPGRFSGRQFSNSRSEMNVSTLELGDSALYLCASSFDAGEAGELFFGEGSRLTVL.

There are many counts of this clonotype. This chain connects TRBV5-1 to TRBJ2-1, with TRBD1 as a possible D gene (6 bases). The CDR3 has 13 amino acids. V dropped 3 bases and J dropped 2 bases, with 6 bases sitting between them. Germline V gives CDR1 SGHRS, CDR2 YFSETQ. The DNA of the CDR3 is TGCGCCAGCAGCTGGGACACCTACAATGAGCAGTTCTTC. It encodes CASSWDTYNEQFF.

This clonotype has just a few counts. DNA of the CDR3: TGTGCCAGCAGCAGCCGACAGGGCCTCAGATCTGGGGCCAACGTCCTGACTTTC. Amino acid sequence: CASSSRQGLRSGANVLTF. The rearrangement links TRBV11-2 to TRBJ2-6; the match to TRBD1 covers 7 bases. V lost 5 bases to trimming and J lost 1 base; unmatched junction nucleotides: 11. The length of the CDR3 is 18 residues. Germline lookup yields CDR1 SGHAT and CDR2 FQNNGV.

Ten or more counts support this clonotype. The chain couples TRBV20-1 to TRBJ2-1, with 10 nucleotides matching TRBD1. The CDR3 totals 15 residues. Germline CDR1 reads DFQATT; CDR2 reads SNEGSKA (reference sequence). V shed 1 base and J 4 bases; nucleotides not matched to a gene: 4. In nucleotides, the CDR3 is TGCAGTGCTAGAGTCCCGGGACAGGGGTACAATGAGCAGTTCTTC. It is translated as CSARVPGQGYNEQFF.

This clonotype occurred a few times. The chain couples TRBV7-2 to TRBJ2-1; 11 positions match TRBD2. Germline loops: CDR1 SGHTA, CDR2 FQGNSA. The CDR3 consists of 15 residues. The V and J ends lost 5 bases and 7 bases, in that order; junction bases with no gene match: 7. The CDR3 loop is CASSPVASGGNEQFF. The CDR3, as DNA: TGTGCCAGCAGCCCCGTCGCTAGCGGGGGGAATGAGCAGTTCTTC.

This clonotype was seen many times. The rearrangement links TRBV4-1 to TRBJ1-6, with D maybe TRBD1 (6 bases). CDR1 and CDR2 from the germline V gene are MGHRA and YSYEKL. CDR3 length: 18 residues. Trimming pared 0 bases from V and 9 bases from J, leaving 21 bases between. CDR3 residues: CASSQEPPQQGFSSPLHF. In nucleotides, the CDR3 is TGCGCCAGCAGCCAAGAACCCCCTCAACAGGGATTCAGTTCACCCCTCCACTTT.

At least ten counts were recorded for this clonotype. The CDR3 sequence: CASTLSEGPQFF. The CDR3 DNA is TGTGCCAGCACCCTAAGCGAAGGACCCCAGTTCTTC. J is TRBJ2-1 and V is TRBV6-6; D gene uncertain. V lost 7 bases to trimming and J lost 13 bases, with 17 bases between them. In germline, CDR1 is MNHNY, CDR2 SVGAGI (reference sequence). This CDR3 region has 12 residues.

This chain uses TRBV4-2 with TRBJ2-3, with TRBD2 matching over 11 bases. With 3 bases clipped from V and 4 bases from J, the junction kept 9 bases outside the gene matches. This CDR3 comprises 17 residues. Germline lookup yields CDR1 LGHNA and CDR2 YNFKEQ. CDR3: CASSQDPSGRISDTQYF. The CDR3 DNA reads TGTGCCAGCAGCCAGGATCCTAGCGGGAGGATTTCAGATACGCAGTATTTT.

The J gene is TRBJ2-1, the V gene TRBV30; D remains unclear. Trimming removed 6 bases from V and 5 bases from J, with 5 bases in between. Germline V gives CDR1 GTSNPN, CDR2 SVGIG (reference sequence). CDR3 length equals 10 residues. CDR3 loop: CACKDNEQFF. The CDR3 nucleotides read TGTGCCTGCAAGGACAATGAGCAGTTCTTC. Together with reference TRBV30 and TRBJ2-1, the CDR3 gives the full variable domain: SQTIHQWPATLVQPVGSPLSLECTVEGTSNPNLYWYRQAAGRGLQLLFYSVGIGQISSEVPQNLSASRPQDRQFILSSKKLLLSDSGFYLCACKDNEQFFGPGTRLTVL.

This chain connects TRBV7-2 to TRBJ2-3, with a weak D call TRBD2 (6 bases). This CDR3 has 16 residues. V was trimmed by 3 bases and J by 0 bases, leaving 13 bases between them. Germline CDR1 reads SGHTA; CDR2 reads FQGNSA. DNA of the CDR3: TGTGCCAGCAGCTTTATCCGGGAGAGTAGCACAGATACGCAGTATTTT. As protein: CASSFIRESSTDTQYF.

The chain combines TRBV20-1 with TRBJ2-1; TRBD2 matches 7 bases. J was trimmed by 9 bases and V by 0 bases; bases with no gene match: 5. The CDR3 is made up of 13 amino acids. Germline V CDR1 and CDR2: DFQATT, SNEGSKA (reference sequence). CDR3 nucleotide sequence: TGCAGTGCTAGAGATGGGGGGGATGGTGAGCAGTTCTTC. It is translated as CSARDGGDGEQFF.

A few counts support this clonotype. V usage is TRBV10-3 and J usage is TRBJ2-3, with a possible D match to TRBD2 (6 bases). Deletions cut 2 bases from V and 6 bases from J, with 12 bases between. Germline assignment: CDR1 ENHRY and CDR2 SYGVKD. The CDR3 has 14 amino acids. The CDR3 sequence is CAISERGESDTQYF. Here the CDR3 DNA reads TGTGCCATCAGTGAGCGCGGGGAGTCGGATACGCAGTATTTT.

The table lists this clonotype with a few counts. V is TRBV19 and J is TRBJ1-1; D is perhaps TRBD1 (5 bases). Germline lookup yields CDR1 LNHDA and CDR2 SQIVND (reference sequence). There are 14 residues in the CDR3. Trimming removed 6 bases from V and 1 base from J, with 12 bases in between. The CDR3 is CASSSTGANTEAFF. Here the CDR3 DNA reads TGTGCCAGTAGCAGTACCGGGGCGAACACTGAAGCTTTCTTT. Based on the CDR3 plus reference TRBV19 and TRBJ1-1, the full variable domain is DGGITQSPKYLFRKEGQNVTLSCEQNLNHDAMYWYRQDPGQGLRLIYYSQIVNDFQKGDIAEGYSVSREKKESFPLTVTSAQKNPTAFYLCASSSTGANTEAFFGQGTRLTVV.

This chain links TRBV6-1 with TRBJ2-1; no clear D gene. Germline CDR1 MNHNS, CDR2 SASEGT. The CDR3 runs 14 residues. Trimming took 7 bases from V and 4 from J, leaving 14 bases between them. The CDR3 nucleotides read TGTGCCAGCATAAGGGCGAAGGTATACAATGAGCAGTTCTTC. Its translation is CASIRAKVYNEQFF.

This rearrangement joins TRBV24-1 to TRBJ2-1; maybe TRBD1 (6 bases). Germline V gene sequence: CDR1 KGHDR, CDR2 SFDVKD. The CDR3 totals 15 residues. V lost 1 base and J 9 bases, leaving 15 bases between the germline ends. The CDR3 spells CATSDLGGHLSEQFF. CDR3 coding DNA: TGTGCCACCAGTGATTTAGGGGGACACTTATCTGAGCAGTTCTTC.

The chain is built from TRBV5-1 and TRBJ2-3, with 8 bases lining up with TRBD2. The CDR3 extends over 16 amino acids. The J segment lost 0 bases and the V segment lost 2 bases, leaving 5 bases of the junction unmatched. CDR1 is SGHRS and CDR2 is YFSETQ in the germline V gene. This CDR3 reads CASSFGSSGSTDTQYF. In nucleotides, the CDR3 is TGCGCCAGCAGCTTTGGTTCTAGCGGGAGCACAGATACGCAGTATTTT.

The chain has TRBV29-1 and TRBJ2-1, with 12 bases matching TRBD2. Germline assignment: CDR1 SQVTM and CDR2 ANQGSEA. J was trimmed by 9 bases and V by 6 bases; bases with no gene match: 9. This CDR3 contains 14 residues. The CDR3 bases are TGCAGCGTCGACACTAGCGGGAGGAAATTTGAGCAGTTCTTC. This encodes CSVDTSGRKFEQFF.

This clonotype was found a few times. The chain recombines TRBV9 with TRBJ1-5; 8 nucleotides match TRBD1. V was pared by 4 bases and J by 4 bases, with 7 bases of the junction left unmatched. The CDR3 loop spans 15 amino acids. CDR1 and CDR2 from the germline V gene are SGDLS and YYNGEE. The CDR3 loop is CASSSTGTGNQPQHF. In DNA form, the CDR3 reads TGTGCCAGCAGCTCCACCGGGACAGGAAATCAGCCCCAGCATTTT.

The J gene is TRBJ2-1, the V gene TRBV4-2; TRBD1 or TRBD2 may be the D gene (5 bases each). The CDR3 is made up of 16 amino acids. V was cut by 3 bases and J by 2 bases, with 14 bases left in between. Germline values: CDR1 LGHNA, CDR2 YNFKEQ. The CDR3 nucleotides are TGTGCCAGCAGCCAGACTCCGGGACCCACCTACAATGAGCAGTTCTTC. Amino acids: CASSQTPGPTYNEQFF.

The genes are TRBV29-1 and TRBJ1-1, with no clear D. Germline CDR1 SQVTM, CDR2 ANQGSEA. V lost 5 bases and J 0 bases, leaving 10 bases between the germline ends. This CDR3 is built from 13 residues. This CDR3 reads CSVSEGLNTEAFF. The DNA of the CDR3 is TGCAGCGTTTCTGAGGGTTTGAACACTGAAGCTTTCTTT. Full variable domain (rest looked up from reference TRBV29-1 and TRBJ1-1): SAVISQKPSRDICQRGTSLTIQCQVDSQVTMMFWYRQQPGQSLTLIATANQGSEATYESGFVIDKFPISRPNLTFSTLTVSNMSPEDSSIYLCSVSEGLNTEAFFGQGTRLTVV.

This clonotype turned up a few times. The V gene is TRBV15, the J gene TRBJ1-1; D uncertain. Germline V gene data show CDR1 as LNHNV and CDR2 as YYDKDF (reference sequence). With 0 bases removed from V and 1 base from J, the gap between germline ends came to 12 bases. This CDR3 comprises 16 residues. The CDR3 loop is CATSRDLVRTNTEAFF. The DNA of the CDR3 is TGTGCCACCAGCAGAGATTTGGTCCGAACGAACACTGAAGCTTTCTTT.

This chain links TRBV12-3 or TRBV12-4 with TRBJ1-2, with unresolved D. This CDR3 has 12 residues. V dropped 5 bases and J dropped 4 bases, with 8 bases sitting between them. CDR3 in DNA: TGTGCCAGCAGTCCGGTCACCTATGGCTACACCTTC. Its translation: CASSPVTYGYTF.

This clonotype has only a few counts. The chain has TRBV29-1 and TRBJ2-3; D ambiguous. Trimming cost V 2 bases and J 7 bases, with 7 bases left between them. The CDR3 has 11 residues. Germline V gene sequence: CDR1 SQVTM, CDR2 ANQGSEA. DNA for the CDR3: TGCAGCGTTGAATTAATCAATACGCAGTATTTT. This translates into CSVELINTQYF.

This clonotype was detected many times. This rearrangement joins TRBV6-2 or TRBV6-3 to TRBJ2-4, with 9 nucleotides matching TRBD1. Germline assignment: CDR1 MNHEY and CDR2 SVGEGT. This CDR3 has 15 residues. The V segment lost 4 bases and the J segment 4 bases; nucleotides outside the gene matches: 5. The CDR3 reads CASSSTGGAKNIQYF. In DNA, the CDR3 is TGTGCCAGCAGTTCAACAGGGGGCGCGAAAAACATTCAGTACTTC.